The present T cell receptor beta chain was sequenced within a study of blood T cell repertoires in COVID-19. Whole-study context: Sample material is recorded as cDNA or gDNA derived from T cells, B-cell-depleted T cells, or PBMCs.

Original data processing: Cell counts per sample came from amplifying reference gene primers. Only in-frame clones appear in the TCRdb table, and some are missing; sequencing was by immunoSEQ multiplex PCR. For V, J and clone size, that table is used; D and trimming come from the DNA. The table has approximately 220,000 clones, just under 85% seen once. Study members were between roughly 18 and 100 years old and lived in 24 US regions. Allocation to cohorts depended on clinical history reported by the participants. CDR3 length: 16 amino acids. The germline CDR1 and CDR2 sequences are MNHEY and SVGAGI. V was pared by 4 bases and J by 5 bases, with 17 bases between.

The specimen was PBMCs or T cells enriched from blood (not recorded which). The rearrangement links TRBV6-5 to TRBJ2-2; D is unclear. This TCR derives from a woman in her thirties or forties with acute COVID-19. In DNA, the CDR3 is TGTGCCAGCAGTTCCCCAAATTCGCGTAAGACCGGGGAGCTGTTTTTT. It yields the protein CASSSPNSRKTGELFF.